This T cell receptor beta chain comes out of a study of beta chain features in type 1 diabetes. Whole-study results and caveats: In all four CD4+ subsets, TCRB CDR3 length was significantly, moderately reduced in type 1 diabetes. The question of HLA type influencing TCRB rearrangement was one that remained unresolved here.

This clone was picked up many times. Its target is not known. Of the isolated RNA, all was reverse transcribed, and so the sequenced material was expressed TCRB transcripts. It was found that naive, central memory and regulatory T cell samples averaged approximately 3.6 million reads. Here immunoSEQ multiplex PCR was the method, and the copy in TCRdb shows in-frame clones only, minus some. This table holds some 120,000 clones, roughly 17% found once. J was trimmed by 6 bases and V by 7 bases; bases with no gene match: 8. The CDR3 length is 15 residues. Germline-derived CDR1 and CDR2 are SEHNR and FQNEAQ (reference sequence).

The rearrangement joins TRBV7-9 to TRBJ2-2; TRBD2 agrees at 10 bases. Input material: central memory CD4+ T cells from blood. The sequence came from a man between 18 and 35 years old with type 1 diabetes. The CDR3 loop is CASTPGLADSGELFF. CDR3 nucleotide sequence: TGTGCCAGCACCCCCGGACTAGCGGATTCCGGGGAGCTGTTTTTT.